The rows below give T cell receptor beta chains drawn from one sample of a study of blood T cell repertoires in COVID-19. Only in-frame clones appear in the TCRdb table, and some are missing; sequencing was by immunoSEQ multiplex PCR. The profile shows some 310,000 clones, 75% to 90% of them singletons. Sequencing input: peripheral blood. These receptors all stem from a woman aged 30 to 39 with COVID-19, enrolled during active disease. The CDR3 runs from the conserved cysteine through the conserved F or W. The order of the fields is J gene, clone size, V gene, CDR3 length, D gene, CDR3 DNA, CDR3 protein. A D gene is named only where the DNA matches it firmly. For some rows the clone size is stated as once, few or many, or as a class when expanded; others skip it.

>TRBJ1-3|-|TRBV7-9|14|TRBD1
TGTGCCAGCAGCTTAGCGGACAGGGGAAACACCATATATTTT
CASSLADRGNTIYF
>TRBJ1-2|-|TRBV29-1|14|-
TGCAGCGTTGAAGAGGCCCGGGGGGCAAGGGGCTACACCTTC
CSVEEARGARGYTF
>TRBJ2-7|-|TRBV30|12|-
TGTGCCTGGAGTGTAACCCCGGACGAGCAGTACTTC
CAWSVTPDEQYF
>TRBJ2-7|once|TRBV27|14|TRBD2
TGTGCCAGCAGTTTAATTAGCGGGGCCCACGAGCAGTACTTC
CASSLISGAHEQYF
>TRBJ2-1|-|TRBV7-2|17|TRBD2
TGTGCCAGCAGCTTAGGGCTAGCGGGAGGTCCCTATAATGAGCAGTTCTTC
CASSLGLAGGPYNEQFF
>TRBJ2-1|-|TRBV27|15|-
TGTGCCAGCAGTTTCGGACAGACTTTTTACAATGAGCAGTTCTTC
CASSFGQTFYNEQFF
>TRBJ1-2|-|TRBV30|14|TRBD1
TGTGCCTGGAGTTCGGCAGGGGGGAACTATGGCTACACCTTC
CAWSSAGGNYGYTF
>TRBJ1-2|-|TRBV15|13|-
TGTGCCACCAGCAGAGTCTCAGGGTATGGCTACACCTTC
CATSRVSGYGYTF
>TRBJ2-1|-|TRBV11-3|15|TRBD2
TGTGCCAGCAGCTTGCGGGAGAGTGCCTACAATGAGCAGTTCTTC
CASSLRESAYNEQFF
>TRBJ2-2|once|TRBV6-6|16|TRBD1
TGTGCCAGCACCATATGGGGGACAGGGGACACCGGGGAGCTGTTTTTT
CASTIWGTGDTGELFF
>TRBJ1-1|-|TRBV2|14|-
TGTGCCAGCAGGGGTGACGGACAGAACACTGAAGCTTTCTTT
CASRGDGQNTEAFF
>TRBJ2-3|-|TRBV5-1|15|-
TGCGCCAGCAGCTTGGCTGGGACTGGCACAGATACGCAGTATTTT
CASSLAGTGTDTQYF
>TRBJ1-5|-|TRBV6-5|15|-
TGTGCCAGCAGTTACTCGAAAGGGGGCAATCAGCCCCAGCATTTT
CASSYSKGGNQPQHF
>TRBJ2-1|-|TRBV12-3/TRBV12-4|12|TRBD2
TGTGCCAGCGGACTAGCGAGCAATGAGCAGTTCTTC
CASGLASNEQFF
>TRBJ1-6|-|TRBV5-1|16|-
TGCGCCAGCAGCTGGGGGGGCGGCAGTTATAATTCACCCCTCCACTTT
CASSWGGGSYNSPLHF
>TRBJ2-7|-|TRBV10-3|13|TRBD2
TGTGCCATCAGCTCGACTAGCGACTACGAGCAGTACTTC
CAISSTSDYEQYF
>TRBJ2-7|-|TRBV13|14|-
TGTGCCAGCAGCCAATTATTACAGGCCCACGAGCAGTACTTC
CASSQLLQAHEQYF
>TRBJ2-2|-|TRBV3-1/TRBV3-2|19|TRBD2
TGTGCCAGCAGACCTAACAAAACAAGACTAGCGGGAGTGACCGGGGAGCTGTTTTTT
CASRPNKTRLAGVTGELFF
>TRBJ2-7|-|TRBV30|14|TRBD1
TGTGCCTGGAGTGATCCAGGGGGCGCCTACGAGCAGTACTTC
CAWSDPGGAYEQYF
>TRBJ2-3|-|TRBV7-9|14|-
TGTGCCAGCAGCGGGGCCGCCTTCACAGATACGCAGTATTTT
CASSGAAFTDTQYF
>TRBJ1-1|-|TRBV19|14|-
TGTGCCAGTAGTGTACAGGGTTGGGGCACTGAAGCTTTCTTT
CASSVQGWGTEAFF
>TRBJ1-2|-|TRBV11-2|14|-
TGTGCCAGCACCCTAAGGGGGAAGGGCTATGGCTACACCTTC
CASTLRGKGYGYTF
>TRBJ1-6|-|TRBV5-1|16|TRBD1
TGCGCCAGCAGCTTGGGGTCGGGACAGCATAATTCACCCCTCCACTTT
CASSLGSGQHNSPLHF
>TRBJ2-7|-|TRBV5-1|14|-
TGCGCCAGCAGCTTGGCTACGCCTTCCTACGAGCAGTACTTC
CASSLATPSYEQYF
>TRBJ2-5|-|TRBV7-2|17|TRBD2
TGTGCCAGCAGCTTAGGATACGCTAGCGGGAGTATGGAGACCCAGTACTTC
CASSLGYASGSMETQYF
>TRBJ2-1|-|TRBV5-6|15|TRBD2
TGTGCCAGCAGCTGGGGGACTAGCGGCTACAATGAGCAGTTCTTC
CASSWGTSGYNEQFF
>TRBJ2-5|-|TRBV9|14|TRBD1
TGTGCCAGCAGCCCTTGGACAGGACAAGAGACCCAGTACTTC
CASSPWTGQETQYF
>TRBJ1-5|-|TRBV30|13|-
TGTGCCTGGAGTAGGGGAAGGGATCAGCCCCAGCATTTT
CAWSRGRDQPQHF
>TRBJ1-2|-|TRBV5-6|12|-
TGTGCCAGCAGCTTGACTGAGGGCGGCTACACCTTC
CASSLTEGGYTF
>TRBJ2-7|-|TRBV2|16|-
TGTGCCAGCAGTGAATTTATTGGGAGTGGGAACTACGAGCAGTACTTC
CASSEFIGSGNYEQYF
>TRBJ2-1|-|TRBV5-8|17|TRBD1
TGTGCCAGCAGCTTTACAGGGGTCGGAAAGGCCTACAATGAGCAGTTCTTC
CASSFTGVGKAYNEQFF
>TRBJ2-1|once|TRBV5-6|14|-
TGTGCCAGCAGCTTAGCTACCGGCTACAATGAGCAGTTCTTC
CASSLATGYNEQFF
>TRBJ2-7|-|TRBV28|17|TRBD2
TGTGCCAGCAGTACGCAACCGGGACTAGCGGGAGTTTACGAGCAGTACTTC
CASSTQPGLAGVYEQYF
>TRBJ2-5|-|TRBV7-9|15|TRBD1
TGTGCCAGCAGCCTCGGATACAGGGGTGGGGAGACCCAGTACTTC
CASSLGYRGGETQYF
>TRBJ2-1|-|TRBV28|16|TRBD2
TGTGCCAGCCAGGGTAACGCGGGAGGTTCCTACAATGAGCAGTTCTTC
CASQGNAGGSYNEQFF
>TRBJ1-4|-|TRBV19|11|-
TGTGCCAGTAGTTTAAATGAAAAACTGTTTTTT
CASSLNEKLFF
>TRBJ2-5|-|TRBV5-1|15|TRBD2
TGCGCCAGCAGCACGGATCTAGCGGGAAGGGAGACCCAGTACTTC
CASSTDLAGRETQYF
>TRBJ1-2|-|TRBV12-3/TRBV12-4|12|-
TGTGCCAGCAGTTTTACAGGTTATGGCTACACCTTC
CASSFTGYGYTF
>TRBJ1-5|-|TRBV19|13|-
TGTGCCAGTAGGAATGCACTTAATCAGCCCCAGCATTTT
CASRNALNQPQHF
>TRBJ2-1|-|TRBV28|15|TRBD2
TGTGCCAGCAGTTCAGGCGGGAGGGCCTACAATGAGCAGTTCTTC
CASSSGGRAYNEQFF
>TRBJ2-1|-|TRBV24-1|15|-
TGTGCCACCAGTGATTCTAGTATTTCCCACAATGAGCAGTTCTTC
CATSDSSISHNEQFF
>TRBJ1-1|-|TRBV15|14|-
TGTGCCACCAGCAGAGAGACGACTGTGACTGAAGCTTTCTTT
CATSRETTVTEAFF
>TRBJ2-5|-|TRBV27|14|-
TGTGCCAGCAGTTTGATCGCGCACCAAGAGACCCAGTACTTC
CASSLIAHQETQYF
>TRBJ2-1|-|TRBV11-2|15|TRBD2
TGTGCCAGCAGCTTTGGCGGGAGACCCTACAATGAGCAGTTCTTC
CASSFGGRPYNEQFF
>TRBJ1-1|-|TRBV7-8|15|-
TGTGCCAGCAGCTTAGCGCGTTCCACCAACACTGAAGCTTTCTTT
CASSLARSTNTEAFF
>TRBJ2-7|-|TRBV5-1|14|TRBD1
TGCGCCAGCAGACGACAGGGGGCGAGTTACGAGCAGTACTTC
CASRRQGASYEQYF